In its sample, the clone carrying this T cell receptor beta chain was seen a few times. Its antigen is undetermined. The record originates from a study of CD8 T cells in ankylosing spondylitis. Germline V gene data show CDR1 as MNHEY and CDR2 as SVGAGI. The CDR3 spans 18 residues. Trimming removed 9 bases from V and 0 bases from J, with 21 bases in between. General study points: Ankylosing spondylitis blood seemed to carry a telltale TCR beta motif made of seven or eight highly homologous variants. Some of these motif variants have turned up before, in reports on reactive arthritis synovial fluid and blood. Disease-linked clones reportedly concentrated significantly in matched ankylosing spondylitis synovial fluid.

Quantitative 5'-RACE with molecular barcodes produced the TCR beta libraries. TCRdb recomputed calls from the 5' RACE reads with MiXCR, one row per CDR3 protein. The sample lists fewer than 550,000 distinct CDR3 sequences; less than 6% were seen once. The receptor comes from a male donor with ankylosing spondylitis. Sequenced material: blood, either unsorted or a sorted T cell fraction (not recorded which). V and J are TRBV6-5 and TRBJ1-6; D uncertain. CDR3 sequence: CASQLSVWQSSYNSPLHF. DNA for the CDR3: TGTGCCAGTCAACTAAGCGTGTGGCAGAGCTCCTATAATTCACCCCTCCACTTT.